The clone carrying this T cell receptor beta chain was counted only a few times. The hyperthyroidism patients had all been newly diagnosed, and their disease duration was under 2 months. Their ages ranged from 18 to 65 years. The data were obtained in a study of T cells in Graves' hyperthyroidism and ophthalmopathy. RNA transcripts gave rise to amplified TCR beta CDR3 regions. A set of HTBI primers served as the primers for a first-round RT-PCR of the TCR CDR3. TCRdb independently ran MiXCR on the multiplex PCR reads; one entry per CDR3 protein. This sample carries about 210,000 distinct CDR3 sequences, roughly a sixth of them seen once, and the ten largest clones take approximately 46%. V lost 3 bases, J lost 5 bases, and 9 bases stayed unmatched. Germline-derived CDR1 and CDR2 are DFQATT and SNEGSKA (reference sequence). CDR3 length: 15 amino acids.

The sequence was collected from a man in his fifties or sixties with Graves' hyperthyroidism. The chain links TRBV20-1 to TRBJ1-2, with 10 bases that match TRBD1. Sequencing was carried out using blood. The CDR3 here is CSASRTGGNSYGYTF. The CDR3 nucleotides are TGCAGTGCTAGTAGGACAGGGGGTAACTCATATGGCTACACCTTC.